This T cell receptor (beta chain) came from a study of T cell changes during pregnancy in multiple sclerosis. Measured with immunoSEQ multiplex PCR; TCRdb has only the in-frame clones, and not every one. The table records tens of thousands of clones, about nine tenths of them present only once. The CDR3 spans 14 residues. V shed 11 bases and J shed 2 bases, with 16 bases lying between them. Germline V gene lookup returns CDR1 MGHRA and CDR2 YSYEKL. This receptor was obtained from a female donor with multiple sclerosis, enrolled in a pregnancy study. The V and J genes are TRBV4-1 and TRBJ2-1, with a possible D match to TRBD2 (6 bases). Sequencing used CD8+ T cells from peripheral blood mononuclear cells, obtained in the first trimester of pregnancy. CDR3 residues: CAPSTGGAYNEQFF. CDR3 nucleotide sequence: TGCGCCCCCTCAACCGGGGGAGCCTACAATGAGCAGTTCTTC.